This T cell receptor (beta chain) originates from a study of monozygotic twins with inflammatory bowel disease. Using the 5' RACE reads, TCRdb records one entry per CDR3 protein without DNA. The table for this sample gives about 380,000 distinct CDR3 sequences. The material sequenced was blood. This clonotype was obtained from a human donor with ulcerative colitis or Crohn's disease, or a healthy co-twin of an affected twin (not recorded which).

The CDR3 loop reads CASSPRDTGELFF. This chain uses TRBV18 with TRBJ2-2. The V gene's germline CDR1 is KGHSH and CDR2 LQKENI. The CDR3 covers 13 residues.